This record covers a single TCR beta chain. It has no known antigen specificity. No base quality information exists; no much larger clone differs at one position. The sample is drawn from a study of blood T cell repertoires in COVID-19 (dated by TCRdb to about 2020). Concerning the study at large: The collaborator samples originated in the United States, Italy and Spain and spanned the acute and convalescent phases of COVID-19. Where available, HLA class I and class II types were obtained from metadata supplied by the sample provider rather than from assay-based typing. The material from the prospective study consisted of cDNA or gDNA derived from T cells, B-cell-depleted T cells, or PBMCs. A de-identified subject ID, COVID-19 status, age in years and sex were almost always included in the sample metadata. A freely available public database, intended as a resource for researchers studying the immune response to SARS-CoV-2, is where the repertoires were released. Samples were obtained from the ongoing ImmuneRACE study (first 160 participants) and from roughly 1,300 subjects provided by 6 global collaborators. Deeply sampled blood TCRbeta repertoires from subjects exposed to, actively infected with, or recovered from COVID-19 were included in the dataset.

What the authors observed across the whole study: The amount of clinical and demographic metadata varied by source and participant and was provided uncurated.

The collaborating institutions used their own protocols to collect whole blood in K2EDTA tubes. For TCRbeta analysis, collaborator samples were shipped as frozen whole blood, as isolated PBMCs, or as DNA extracted from either sample type. The CDR3, cysteine through phenylalanine, is 13 amino acids long. The CDR3 DNA has 39 bases and is translated from base 1. The junction carries 8 bases between V and J, which are trimmed by 3 bases and 2 bases respectively. Sequences SGDLS (CDR1) and YYNGEE (CDR2) are obtained from the germline V gene. The immunoSEQ Assay, a bias-controlled multiplex PCR, was used to amplify TCRbeta CDR3 regions from genomic DNA. Per the source publication's procedure: Nucleated cell counts per sample were estimated from amplification of reference gene primers within the assay. To quantify the absolute abundance of each unique TCRbeta CDR3 rearrangement, sequence reads were collapsed and filtered. For each sample, productive Simpson clonality was calculated as the square root of Simpson's diversity index across productive rearrangements. Drawn from immuneACCESS, this table holds only the in-frame rearrangements with V and J called that TCRdb kept. Clones are partly lost; checked studies trace under half to an unresolved V gene and leave the rest unexplained. V and J calls and clone size are copied from that table; D and trimming were computed from the DNA. The sample data list around 170,000 clones, and around 83% of these were observed just once. 6% to 7% of the sample comes from the top ten.

This receptor was obtained from a woman between 35 and 50 years old with acute or convalescent COVID-19. The source material was peripheral blood. The rearranged chain carries TRBV9 and TRBJ2-5, with a weak D call of TRBD2 (6 bases match). The CDR3 here reads CASSGGVQETQYF. The DNA sequence reads TGTGCCAGCAGCGGCGGGGTACAAGAGACCCAGTACTTC.